This T cell receptor (beta chain) is drawn from a study of blood T cell repertoires in COVID-19. Germline assignment: CDR1 MNHEY and CDR2 SVGEGT. The CDR3 is made up of 14 amino acids. Deletions cut 2 bases from V and 3 bases from J, with 8 bases between. Clones were sequenced by immunoSEQ multiplex PCR, and TCRdb holds only the in-frame ones, with some missing. Among 70,000 to 95,000 clones, roughly 91% were seen once, and the ten largest hold 4.5% to 6%. The sample comprised peripheral blood. This TCR came from an elderly woman with active COVID-19. The rearrangement uses TRBV6-2 or TRBV6-3 and TRBJ2-1, with D tentatively TRBD2 (5 bases). The CDR3 DNA follows: TGTGCCAGCAGTTACGGAGGAGGCTACAATGAGCAGTTCTTC. Its translation is CASSYGGGYNEQFF.